The subject of this entry is one T cell receptor (beta chain). Some clones are missing from TCRdb's copy, which holds only in-frame ones; the method was immunoSEQ multiplex PCR. The sample lists 30,000 or so clones, over 75% occurring once. A Seattle source enrolled patients during active infection and followed them longitudinally. Germline V lookup: CDR1 SEHNR, CDR2 FQNEAQ (reference sequence). Trimming took 3 bases from V and 6 from J, leaving 9 bases between them. This CDR3 has 13 residues. The sample belongs to a study of blood T cell repertoires in COVID-19. On the study more broadly: The analysed material was cDNA or gDNA that came from T cells, B-cell-depleted T cells, or PBMCs.

The clonotype was recovered from a man in his sixties with COVID-19, enrolled during active disease. Material for sequencing was peripheral blood. The gene calls are TRBV7-9 and TRBJ2-1; D remains ambiguous. The CDR3 here is CASSLAASNEQFF. DNA of the CDR3: TGTGCCAGCAGCTTGGCTGCCTCCAATGAGCAGTTCTTC.